This entry lists 12 T cell receptor beta chains sequenced from one sample in a study of blood T cell repertoires in COVID-19. Sequenced by immunoSEQ multiplex PCR; TCRdb stores in-frame clones only, minus some. The data show 75,000 to 95,000 clones, 90% seen once. Sequenced: peripheral blood. These receptors all come from a man in his 60s with acute or convalescent COVID-19.

This chain links TRBV19 with TRBJ1-2, with TRBD1 matching 9 bases. Germline V gives CDR1 LNHDA, CDR2 SQIVND (reference sequence). CDR3 size: 14 residues. Trimming removed 5 bases from V and 7 bases from J; junction bases left unmatched: 8. In nucleotides, the CDR3 is TGTGCCAGTAGTCCCCGGACAGGGGAAGTTGGCTACACCTTC. Translation: CASSPRTGEVGYTF.

V usage is TRBV2 and J usage is TRBJ2-7; 9 bases align to TRBD1. Trimming removed 6 bases from V and 2 bases from J; junction bases left unmatched: 5. This CDR3 spans 14 amino acids. CDR1 and CDR2 (germline): SNHLY, FYNNEI. The CDR3 DNA reads as TGTGCCAGCAGCTTACAGGGGGCTCCCTACGAGCAGTACTTC. It codes for CASSLQGAPYEQYF.

The rearrangement joins TRBV28 to TRBJ1-5; D gene uncertain. The CDR3 spans 13 residues. V lost 10 bases, J lost 0 bases, and 10 bases lay in between. The germline V gene encodes CDR1 MDHEN and CDR2 SYDVKM. The CDR3 loop is CATRRDSNQPQHF. The DNA for the CDR3 is TGTGCCACCCGACGGGATAGCAATCAGCCCCAGCATTTT.

The chain carries TRBV7-8 and TRBJ2-2; 9 bases are shared with TRBD2. The CDR3 contains 15 residues. Germline CDR1 is SGHVS and CDR2 is FQNEAQ. The ends lost 6 bases at V and 4 bases at J; junction bases unmatched: 6. The DNA for the CDR3 is TGTGCCAGCAGTTTTAGCGGGAGATCCACCGGGGAGCTGTTTTTT. Encoded protein: CASSFSGRSTGELFF.

The chain recombines TRBV15 with TRBJ2-1; 8 positions agree with TRBD2. Trimming removed 8 bases from V and 0 bases from J; junction bases left unmatched: 0. CDR1 is LNHNV, CDR2 YYDKDF, per germline (reference sequence). CDR3 length equals 13 residues. Here the CDR3 reads CATGTSSYNEQFF. In DNA, the CDR3 is TGTGCCACCGGGACTAGCTCCTACAATGAGCAGTTCTTC.

The J gene is TRBJ2-3, the V gene TRBV19, with 12 nucleotides matching TRBD2. Losses at the gene ends were 5 bases for V and 6 bases for J; bases not matched to a gene: 9. Germline V CDR1 and CDR2: LNHDA, SQIVND (reference sequence). CDR3 length: 16 amino acids. The chain's CDR3 is CASSPRLAGARDTQYF. The DNA for the CDR3 is TGTGCCAGTAGTCCCAGACTAGCGGGAGCAAGGGATACGCAGTATTTT. Supplemented by reference TRBV19 and TRBJ2-3, the full variable domain reads DGGITQSPKYLFRKEGQNVTLSCEQNLNHDAMYWYRQDPGQGLRLIYYSQIVNDFQKGDIAEGYSVSREKKESFPLTVTSAQKNPTAFYLCASSPRLAGARDTQYFGPGTRLTVL.

This rearrangement joins TRBV4-3 to TRBJ1-2; D is undetermined. V was pared by 0 bases and J by 8 bases, with 16 bases between. Germline-derived CDR1 and CDR2 are LGHNA and YSLEER. CDR3 length: 15 residues. CDR3: CASSQEIQDFRGYTF. The DNA of the CDR3 is TGCGCCAGCAGCCAAGAAATTCAGGATTTTCGAGGCTACACCTTC.

J is TRBJ1-2 and V is TRBV12-3 or TRBV12-4, with 7 bases identical to TRBD1. The CDR3 length is 13 residues. With 5 bases clipped from V and 5 bases from J, the junction kept 5 bases outside the gene matches. The CDR3 DNA reads as TGTGCCAGCAGTGCCGGGACAGATTATGGCTACACCTTC. Its translation is CASSAGTDYGYTF.

This clone has just one count. This chain joins TRBV9 and TRBJ2-2; 7 nucleotides match TRBD1. The ends lost 6 bases at V and 2 bases at J; junction bases unmatched: 7. The CDR3 covers 15 residues. CDR1 and CDR2 from the germline V gene are SGDLS and YYNGEE. The CDR3 DNA reads TGTGCCAGCAAAAGGACAGGAGAAAACACCGGGGAGCTGTTTTTT. Translated: CASKRTGENTGELFF.

This clone was counted only a few times. The V call is TRBV6-5, the J call TRBJ2-2; 12 nucleotides match TRBD2. CDR1 and CDR2 from the germline V gene are MNHEY and SVGAGI. This CDR3 region has 16 residues. The V gene end was trimmed by 0 bases and the J gene end by 4 bases; junction bases not matched to a gene: 0. The CDR3 bases are TGTGCCAGCAGTTACTCGACTAGCGGGAGCACCGGGGAGCTGTTTTTT. Translated, it gives CASSYSTSGSTGELFF.

The chain carries TRBV5-4 and TRBJ2-5; the D is unclear. The CDR3 has 14 residues. The V end lost 0 bases, the J end lost 2 bases, and 8 bases lay between the germline ends. CDR1 SGHNT and CDR2 YYREEE come from the germline V gene (reference sequence). The chain's CDR3 is CASSLAPGQETQYF. The CDR3 nucleotides read TGTGCCAGCAGCTTGGCCCCGGGTCAAGAGACCCAGTACTTC.

This clone was counted a few times. This chain uses TRBV19 with TRBJ2-1; TRBD2 aligns across 8 bases. The germline CDR1 and CDR2 sequences are LNHDA and SQIVND (reference sequence). V lost 10 bases, J lost 6 bases, and 11 bases stayed unmatched. The CDR3 totals 14 residues. In DNA form, the CDR3 reads TGTGCCACCGCAGCGGGAGTCAAAGGCAATGAGCAGTTCTTC. It specifies CATAAGVKGNEQFF.